This T cell receptor beta chain was sequenced for a study of cytomegalovirus exposure and HLA in healthy donors. Findings and limits, study-wide: Later analysis identified a missense DCLRE1C variant that was linked to TCR beta V- and J-gene trimming. A few chains tied to CMV proved CMV antigen-specific in vitro. A later analysis found that most CMV-associated TCR beta chains appeared HLA-restricted.

Comments on this clone: Its antigen is not known.

PCR employed 60 Vbeta and 13 Jbeta primers. Clones were read by immunoSEQ multiplex PCR, and TCRdb kept only the in-frame ones, dropping some. The profile shows around 130,000 clones, about four fifths of them singletons. V shed 0 bases, J shed 2 bases, and the junction held 4 bases outside the gene matches. This CDR3 is built from 16 residues. CDR1 is SGHRS and CDR2 is YFSETQ in the germline V gene. This TCR was sampled from a woman in her thirties or forties in good health and CMV-seronegative. What was sequenced was PBMCs. V usage is TRBV5-1 and J usage is TRBJ2-3; 9 bases line up with TRBD2. The CDR3 region has the DNA TGCGCCAGCAGCTTGGGTCCTAGCGGGGCCACAGATACGCAGTATTTT. Amino acid sequence: CASSLGPSGATDTQYF.